Reported below is one T cell receptor (beta chain). Its cognate antigen is unknown. No DNA is shown, since the ends of the CDR3 on it are uncertain; the CDR3 is the one TCRdb lists. The CDR3 comprises 21 residues, both ends counted. Germline V lookup: CDR1 SGHTA, CDR2 FQGNSA. The data originate from a study of breast tumors, draining lymph nodes, adjacent tissues. TCRdb re-called the multiplex PCR reads with MiXCR, one entry per CDR3 protein. The sample lists approximately 88,000 distinct CDR3 sequences, approximately 29% occurring once. Axillary draining lymph nodes of breast cancer patients supplied the node samples. Study-wide points: Compared with lymph nodes, tumors were less diverse; compared with nontumor tissue, more. Data only fit, rather than demonstrated, lymph node origin of most tumor T cells. Findings are consistent with lymph node origin and intratumoral expansion of most tumor T cells. Compared with basal-like, luminal-like tumors shared significantly more repertoire with nontumor tissue.

Sequenced sample: axillary lymph node tissue. The chain employs TRBV7-2 and TRBJ2-7; TRBD1, as called in the table, went unchecked against the DNA. The clonotype comes from a female donor with breast cancer. Some clones in this sample may be carry-over from other donors' samples. CDR3 amino acids: CASSPLCASSSQGQGGYEQYF.